This record covers a single T cell receptor beta chain. The data belong to a study of T cells in Graves' hyperthyroidism and ophthalmopathy. RNA transcripts were the template for amplifying TCR beta CDR3 regions. A first-round RT-PCR of the TCR CDR3 used the HTBI primer set. TCRdb called the multiplex PCR reads again in MiXCR, with one record for every CDR3 protein. The repertoire holds roughly 580,000 distinct CDR3 sequences, with about 45% as singletons. V gave up 5 bases and J gave up 3 bases; unmatched junction bases: 6. Looked up from germline, CDR1 is MNHEY and CDR2 is SVGAGI. This CDR3 has 15 residues. Across 18 months, stable Graves' hyperthyroidism was marked by no progression to ophthalmopathy. Patients aged 18 to 65 had newly diagnosed hyperthyroidism that had lasted under 2 months. Exclusion of a patient resulted from uncontrolled infection, other autoimmune disease, pregnancy or lactation. Together with thyroid ultrasound, orbital computed tomography, serum thyroxine and TRAb, clinical symptoms were used for diagnoses.

The origin of this receptor is a woman aged 18-29 years with Graves' hyperthyroidism. Sequencing input: peripheral blood or thyroid tissue (not recorded which). The chain employs TRBV6-5 and TRBJ1-1; TRBD1 agrees at 10 bases. The CDR3 protein is CASSTTGGRDTEAFF. The DNA for the CDR3 is TGTGCCAGCAGTACGACAGGGGGCCGAGACACTGAAGCTTTCTTT.